The 28 T cell receptor beta chains given below trace back to one sample, sequenced in a study of CD8+ T cells in alopecia areata. It was cDNA, reverse transcribed from extracted RNA, that served as the sequencing template. Produced via immunoSEQ multiplex PCR; TCRdb's table is partial and in-frame only. The table has about 200,000 clones, approximately 60% seen once. The treatment is: oral pan-JAK inhibitor, 5-10 mg twice daily. This specimen consisted of CD4+ T cells sorted from blood, obtained at week 4, from a patient treated with tofacitinib. These receptors came from a human donor with alopecia areata.

The sample holds a few counts of this clone. This chain links TRBV28 with TRBJ2-1, with 12 bases aligning to TRBD1. Germline loops: CDR1 MDHEN, CDR2 SYDVKM. The CDR3 totals 16 residues. The junction had 11 bases not matched to a gene; V was cut back by 8 bases and J by 6 bases. The CDR3 nucleotides are TGTGCCAGCGGATCCTCGGGACAGGGGGCAATCAATGAGCAGTTCTTC. Translated, it gives CASGSSGQGAINEQFF.

Concerning this clone itself: Additional DNA sequences in this sample encode the identical CDR3. This rearrangement joins TRBV29-1 to TRBJ1-5, with unresolved D. The CDR3 covers 13 residues. With 6 bases removed from V and 0 bases from J, the gap between germline ends came to 9 bases. The germline V gene has CDR1 SQVTM and CDR2 ANQGSEA. The CDR3 DNA reads TGCAGCGTAGCGGAGAATAGCAATCAGCCCCAGCATTTT. Amino acids: CSVAENSNQPQHF.

The rearrangement links TRBV30 to TRBJ2-4; TRBD2 matches 7 bases. Germline CDR1 reads GTSNPN; CDR2 reads SVGIG (reference sequence). After removal of 3 bases from V and 8 bases from J, the junction contained 10 bases not matched to a gene. The CDR3 consists of 14 residues. The CDR3 protein is CAWSLGLAEDIQYF. The CDR3 DNA reads TGTGCCTGGAGCTTGGGGCTAGCGGAGGACATTCAGTACTTC.

V and J are TRBV28 and TRBJ2-7; possible D gene TRBD2, 6 bases. V was clipped by 5 bases and J by 5 bases, with 10 bases between them. CDR1 and CDR2 from the germline V gene are MDHEN and SYDVKM. This CDR3 has 12 residues. CDR3 region: CASSPSSDEQYF. The CDR3 DNA follows: TGTGCCAGCAGTCCGTCTAGCGACGAGCAGTACTTC.

This chain links TRBV30 with TRBJ1-2; no definite D call. CDR1 is GTSNPN and CDR2 is SVGIG in the germline V gene (reference sequence). V was pared by 1 base and J by 2 bases, with 8 bases between. The CDR3 is 13 amino acids. The CDR3 DNA sequence: TGTGCCTGGAGTGCTGGGATAAACTATGGCTACACCTTC. It codes for CAWSAGINYGYTF.

The chain recombines TRBV13 with TRBJ2-5; 9 bases are shared with TRBD2. Germline V lookup: CDR1 PRHDT, CDR2 FYEKMQ (reference sequence). V was clipped by 5 bases and J by 0 bases; unmatched bases: 7. The CDR3 loop spans 16 amino acids. CDR3 loop: CASSPTERGDQETQYF. For the CDR3, the DNA is TGTGCCAGCAGCCCCACCGAGCGGGGGGACCAAGAGACCCAGTACTTC.

This clone was detected a few times. The rearrangement uses TRBV6-6 and TRBJ1-3; perhaps TRBD1 as D (6 bases). The CDR3 has 15 amino acids. V was cut by 8 bases and J by 3 bases, with 17 bases left in between. Per the germline V gene, CDR1 is MNHNY and CDR2 is SVGAGI (reference sequence). The CDR3, as DNA: TGTGCCAGCTTCGCAGGCGCCAGGGGTGGAAACACCATATATTTT. Translation gives CASFAGARGGNTIYF.

V gene TRBV7-9 combines with J gene TRBJ1-5; no firm D call. This CDR3 contains 15 residues. The ends were cut back, 0 bases at V and 4 bases at J, with 10 bases in the middle. From germline, CDR1 is SEHNR and CDR2 FQNEAQ (reference sequence). DNA for the CDR3: TGTGCCAGCAGCTTAGCAGGCGGGCGTAATCAGCCCCAGCATTTT. Residues: CASSLAGGRNQPQHF.

With regard to this clone: Other DNA sequences of this sample code for an identical CDR3. The CDR3 region is CASSESGLSQPQHF. The CDR3 DNA reads as TGTGCCAGCAGTGAATCAGGGCTCTCTCAGCCCCAGCATTTT. The chain joins TRBV25-1 to TRBJ1-5, with TRBD1 as a possible D gene (5 bases). The CDR3 loop spans 14 amino acids. Germline assignment: CDR1 MGHDK and CDR2 SYGVNS. Trimming stripped 1 base from V and 6 bases from J, with 10 bases between.

This clone has a handful of counts. The CDR3 DNA reads as TGTGCCTGGAGTGTCTTCCAGGGGACCAAGACTGCCAAAAACATTCAGTACTTC. It yields the protein CAWSVFQGTKTAKNIQYF. The chain couples TRBV30 to TRBJ2-4; a possible D gene is TRBD1 (6 bases). V dropped 0 bases and J dropped 1 base, with 19 bases sitting between them. The CDR3 runs 18 residues. The germline V gene has CDR1 GTSNPN and CDR2 SVGIG (reference sequence).

The genes are TRBV6-1 and TRBJ2-7; D might be TRBD1 or TRBD2, each matching 5 bases. Germline assignment: CDR1 MNHNS and CDR2 SASEGT. Trimming stripped 1 base from V and 12 bases from J, with 13 bases between. The CDR3 is 12 amino acids. The CDR3 coding sequence is TGTGCCAGCAGTGAAGTCCCGGGACGTGTGTACTTC. As protein: CASSEVPGRVYF.

In its sample, this clone was seen a few times. V gene TRBV18 combines with J gene TRBJ1-1; the D is unclear. Germline V CDR1 and CDR2: KGHSH, LQKENI. Trimming took off 0 bases at V and 1 base at J, with 6 bases between the two ends. This CDR3 is 14 amino acids long. The DNA of the CDR3 is TGTGCCAGCTCACCACCGTCTTGGAACACTGAAGCTTTCTTT. This codes for CASSPPSWNTEAFF.

This clone was seen ten or more times. V usage is TRBV7-8 and J usage is TRBJ2-2; no firm D call. V was cut by 2 bases and J by 4 bases, with 8 bases left in between. The CDR3 is made up of 14 amino acids. Per germline, CDR1 SGHVS and CDR2 FQNEAQ. CDR3 in amino acids: CASSLYLGTGELFF. The CDR3 bases are TGTGCCAGCAGCTTATATTTGGGCACCGGGGAGCTGTTTTTT.

V is TRBV2 and J is TRBJ1-4; perhaps TRBD1 as D (5 bases). Germline V gene lookup returns CDR1 SNHLY and CDR2 FYNNEI. CDR3 length equals 14 residues. V was clipped by 6 bases and J by 0 bases, with 8 bases between them. The CDR3 DNA is TGTGCCAGCAGCCTAGGGGCAACTAATGAAAAACTGTTTTTT. This encodes CASSLGATNEKLFF. Looking up the rest from reference TRBV2 and TRBJ1-4 gives the full variable domain: EPEVTQTPSHQVTQMGQEVILRCVPISNHLYFYWYRQILGQKVEFLVSFYNNEISEKSEIFDDQFSVERPDGSNFTLKIRSTKLEDSAMYFCASSLGATNEKLFFGSGTQLSVL.

This chain uses TRBV2 with TRBJ1-5, with 9 bases that match TRBD1. V was clipped by 3 bases and J by 1 base; unmatched bases: 7. Germline CDR1 is SNHLY and CDR2 is FYNNEI. The CDR3 loop spans 17 amino acids. In DNA form, the CDR3 reads TGTGCCAGCAGTGAGGGGACAGGGCAACGGAGCAATCAGCCCCAGCATTTT. It encodes CASSEGTGQRSNQPQHF.

The table lists this clone with a few counts. The chain links TRBV4-3 to TRBJ2-3; unclear D gene. Germline values: CDR1 LGHNA, CDR2 YSLEER. This CDR3 is 17 amino acids long. V was shortened by 0 bases and J by 4 bases, with 17 bases between the two germline ends. The CDR3 coding sequence is TGCGCCAGCAGCCAAGATGTCCCACGTAGTCGCGCAGATACGCAGTATTTT. It yields the protein CASSQDVPRSRADTQYF.

The chain recombines TRBV29-1 with TRBJ2-1; a possible D gene is TRBD1 (6 bases). There are 17 residues in the CDR3. CDR1 is SQVTM and CDR2 is ANQGSEA in the germline V gene. V gave up 1 base and J gave up 7 bases, with 23 bases separating them. In DNA, the CDR3 is TGCAGCGTTGAAGTACTGTTTGGCAGGGGAAGGGGAAATGAGCAGTTCTTC. The encoded protein is CSVEVLFGRGRGNEQFF.

V and J are TRBV19 and TRBJ2-6; a possible D gene is TRBD2 (6 bases). V was trimmed by 6 bases and J by 0 bases, leaving 15 bases between them. The CDR3 spans 17 residues. Germline CDR1 LNHDA, CDR2 SQIVND (reference sequence). The CDR3, as DNA: TGTGCCAGTAGCCGGACGGGAGCGTACTCTGGGGCCAACGTCCTGACTTTC. Translated: CASSRTGAYSGANVLTF.

This clone has just one count. CDR3 sequence reads: CASSLAGQVNSPLHF. The CDR3, as DNA: TGCGCCAGCAGCTTGGCCGGGCAGGTGAATTCACCCCTCCACTTT. This sequence joins TRBV5-1 and TRBJ1-6; D gene unclear. V was clipped by 0 bases and J by 7 bases, with 11 bases between them. Germline loops: CDR1 SGHRS, CDR2 YFSETQ. The CDR3 length is 15 residues.

The V gene is TRBV7-2, the J gene TRBJ2-3; D is ambiguous. The germline V gene has CDR1 SGHTA and CDR2 FQGNSA. This CDR3 is 15 amino acids long. Trimming took 10 bases from V and 0 from J, leaving 17 bases between them. CDR3 sequence: CATYAQGKSTDTQYF. The CDR3 bases are TGTGCCACCTACGCGCAAGGGAAAAGCACAGATACGCAGTATTTT.

The V call is TRBV5-1, the J call TRBJ2-1; D gene ambiguous. Germline CDR1 reads SGHRS; CDR2 reads YFSETQ. The CDR3 length is 13 residues. Deletions cut 0 bases from V and 6 bases from J, with 7 bases between. The CDR3 sequence: CASSLARSNEQFF. Written as DNA, the CDR3 is TGCGCCAGCAGCTTGGCCAGGAGCAATGAGCAGTTCTTC. Together with reference TRBV5-1 and TRBJ2-1, the CDR3 gives the full variable domain: KAGVTQTPRYLIKTRGQQVTLSCSPISGHRSVSWYQQTPGQGLQFLFEYFSETQRNKGNFPGRFSGRQFSNSRSEMNVSTLELGDSALYLCASSLARSNEQFFGPGTRLTVL.

The rearrangement joins TRBV27 to TRBJ2-2; no definite D call. The CDR3 covers 14 residues. CDR1 MNHEY and CDR2 SMNVEV come from the germline V gene (reference sequence). V gave up 2 bases and J gave up 2 bases, with 6 bases separating them. The CDR3 DNA reads as TGTGCCAGCAGTTTAACCAGCAACACCGGGGAGCTGTTTTTT. Its translation is CASSLTSNTGELFF.

This clone was seen once. The chain has TRBV7-2 and TRBJ2-7; D unclear. The V gene's germline CDR1 is SGHTA and CDR2 FQGNSA. CDR3 length: 15 residues. V lost 0 bases, J lost 6 bases, and 15 bases lay in between. DNA of the CDR3: TGTGCCAGCAGCTTAGCGCACGACCCTAGTGGCGAGCAGTACTTC. Encoded protein: CASSLAHDPSGEQYF.

This clone was observed a single time. The same CDR3 can be traced to other DNA sequences in this sample. J is TRBJ1-2 and V is TRBV5-6; TRBD1 is a possible D gene (6 bases). Germline values: CDR1 SGHDT, CDR2 YYEEEE. The germline V and J ends were trimmed by 4 bases and 2 bases, with 12 bases remaining between them. This CDR3 has 14 amino acids. Here the CDR3 DNA reads TGTGCCAGCAGCCCGACTGGACAGAACTATGGCTACACCTTC. Protein product: CASSPTGQNYGYTF.

V is TRBV6-5 and J is TRBJ2-7; no reliable D call. Deletions cut 6 bases from V and 2 bases from J, with 8 bases between. Germline CDR1 and CDR2: MNHEY and SVGAGI. The CDR3 covers 12 residues. Here the CDR3 reads CASSTTPYEQYF. The DNA for the CDR3 is TGTGCCAGCAGCACGACCCCCTACGAGCAGTACTTC.

V is TRBV30 and J is TRBJ1-3; 7 nucleotides agree with TRBD1. CDR3 size: 13 residues. Trimming at V came to 3 bases and at J to 4 bases, leaving 3 bases not matched to a gene. The germline CDR1 and CDR2 sequences are GTSNPN and SVGIG (reference sequence). DNA of the CDR3: TGTGCCTGGAGCAGGGGGGGCGGAAACACCATATATTTT. Its protein is CAWSRGGGNTIYF.

This clone was observed a few times. V usage is TRBV11-2 and J usage is TRBJ2-1; TRBD1 is a possible D gene (5 bases). CDR3 size: 14 residues. Trimming pared 1 base from V and 2 bases from J, leaving 6 bases between. Germline CDR1 and CDR2: SGHAT and FQNNGV. The CDR3 sequence: CASSLGQTYNEQFF. CDR3 nucleotides: TGTGCCAGCAGCTTAGGACAGACCTACAATGAGCAGTTCTTC.

This clone was seen only a few times. The rearrangement joins TRBV5-4 to TRBJ2-5, with D perhaps assigned TRBD1 or TRBD2 (5 bases each). CDR1 is SGHNT, CDR2 YYREEE, per germline (reference sequence). This CDR3 contains 15 residues. The ends were cut back, 4 bases at V and 4 bases at J, with 17 bases in the middle. CDR3 nucleotide sequence: TGTGCCAGCAGCGGCGATCCGGGACGGTCAGAGACCCAGTACTTC. Protein product: CASSGDPGRSETQYF.